The rows below give T cell receptor beta chains drawn from one sample of a study of radiotherapy plus CTLA-4 blockade in lung cancer. Repertoires were generated with immunoSEQ multiplex PCR, while TCRdb's copy carries only in-frame clones and drops some. The sample holds about 45,000 clones, approximately 76% seen once. This sample comprised peripheral blood, obtained from a patient treated with radiotherapy plus ipilimumab. The source is a human donor with non-small cell lung cancer who had stable disease on radiotherapy plus ipilimumab. Each CDR3 is given with its conserved first and last residue. A D gene is named only where the DNA matches it firmly. Not every row has a clone size; where given, it reads once, few, many or a size class.

j_call clone_size v_call d_call cdr3_nt cdr3_aa
TRBJ1-1 . TRBV27 . TGTGCCAGCAGTTTTGGGGACTACACTGAAGCTTTCTTT CASSFGDYTEAFF
TRBJ1-6 . TRBV27 TRBD1 TGTGCCAGCAGTTTATTGCAGGGGGATGCCTATAATTCACCCCTCCACTTT CASSLLQGDAYNSPLHF
TRBJ1-5 . TRBV18 . TGTGCCAGCTCACCCCCGTCCACAGGGACCAATCAGCCCCAGCATTTT CASSPPSTGTNQPQHF
TRBJ1-2 . TRBV19 TRBD1 TGTGCCAGTAGTCCAGGGGGGACCGCAATTTACTATGGCTACACCTTC CASSPGGTAIYYGYTF
TRBJ1-1 . TRBV19 . TGTGCCAGTAGTATAGGGACCGCCACTGAAGCTTTCTTT CASSIGTATEAFF
TRBJ1-2 . TRBV6-5 . TGTGCCAGCAGTTACTCACGAAGTGGGGATCTTGGCTACACCTTC CASSYSRSGDLGYTF
TRBJ2-2 . TRBV7-7 TRBD2 TGTGCCAGCAGCCCGCTAGCGGACAACACCGGGGAGCTGTTTTTT CASSPLADNTGELFF
TRBJ1-2 few TRBV19 . TGTGCCAGTGCCCTGGGTAAATACTATGGCTACACCTTC CASALGKYYGYTF
TRBJ1-5 . TRBV6-1 . TGTGCCAGCAGTGAATTCGGTAATAGCAATCAGCCCCAGCATTTT CASSEFGNSNQPQHF
TRBJ1-2 . TRBV28 . TGTGCCAGCAGTTTGACGAGATCTGACTATGGCTACACCTTC CASSLTRSDYGYTF
TRBJ2-7 . TRBV9 TRBD1 TGTGCCAGCAGCGCGTCCGGGACAGGGTTACACGAGCAGTACTTC CASSASGTGLHEQYF
TRBJ2-3 . TRBV4-1 TRBD2 TGCGCCAGCAGCCAAGACGGCGCGGGGGGGCCTTTGGATACGCAGTATTTT CASSQDGAGGPLDTQYF
TRBJ2-2 . TRBV10-2 . TGCGCCAGCAGTGATAGGTTGAGCTCCCGGGAGCTGTTTTTT CASSDRLSSRELFF
TRBJ1-1 . TRBV7-6 TRBD1 TGTGCCAGCAGCCGAGGGACAGAGAACACTGAAGCTTTCTTT CASSRGTENTEAFF
TRBJ1-2 once TRBV19 . TGTGCCAGTAGATATGGTGGGATCGTCTATGGCTACACCTTC CASRYGGIVYGYTF
TRBJ2-1 once TRBV7-2 TRBD2 TGTGCCAGCAGCTTTAGGACTAGCGGGGGTTACAATGAGCAGTTCTTC CASSFRTSGGYNEQFF
TRBJ2-2 . TRBV6-4 TRBD1 TGTGCCAGCAGTCCGGGACAGGGGAACACCGGGGAGCTGTTTTTT CASSPGQGNTGELFF
TRBJ2-2 . TRBV9 . TGTGCCAGCAGCGTCCTAGGGAACACCGGGGAGCTGTTTTTT CASSVLGNTGELFF
TRBJ1-1 . TRBV6-5 . TGTGCCAGCAGTTACTCGATCTCAGGGGACACTGAAGCTTTCTTT CASSYSISGDTEAFF
TRBJ2-5 . TRBV5-6 TRBD2 TGTGCCAGCAGCTTGACTCGATTAGCGGGTCCGACCCAGTACTTC CASSLTRLAGPTQYF
TRBJ1-1 . TRBV5-6 . TGTGCCAGCAGCTACCGACGCAGGGGGAACACTGAAGCTTTCTTT CASSYRRRGNTEAFF
TRBJ2-7 . TRBV6-5 . TGTGCCAGCAGCCCAGGGGATCAGCACGAGCAGTACTTC CASSPGDQHEQYF
TRBJ2-2 . TRBV28 . TGTGCCAGCAGTTTATCGGGGATGACCGGGGAGCTGTTTTTT CASSLSGMTGELFF
TRBJ1-1 few TRBV9 . TGTGCCAGCAGCGTAGATTTCGGTAATGCTGAAGCTTTCTTT CASSVDFGNAEAFF
TRBJ1-6 . TRBV28 . TGTGCCAGCAGATATATAGACAGCCTCTATAATTCACCCCTCCACTTT CASRYIDSLYNSPLHF
TRBJ1-5 . TRBV6-1 . TGTGCCAGCAACGACAGACAAAATCAGCCCCAGCATTTT CASNDRQNQPQHF
TRBJ1-1 . TRBV2 . TGTGCCAGCAGTGAAGATCTCGGGCAGCACACTGAAGCTTTCTTT CASSEDLGQHTEAFF
TRBJ2-3 . TRBV7-2 . TGTGCCAGCAGCTTACGGGTCTCTCCAGATACGCAGTATTTT CASSLRVSPDTQYF
TRBJ1-4 . TRBV7-8 TRBD1 TGTGCCAGCAGCGCGGACAGGGGGCTTTTAATGCTGAATGAAAAACTGTTTTTT CASSADRGLLMLNEKLFF
TRBJ2-2 . TRBV18 TRBD1 TGTGCCAGCTCACCGGCCGGACAGGGAACAACCGGGGAGCTGTTTTTT CASSPAGQGTTGELFF
TRBJ1-3 . TRBV6-5 . TGTGCCAGCAGTTACTCTTACTCTGGAAACACCATATATTTT CASSYSYSGNTIYF
TRBJ2-6 . TRBV7-2 . TGTGCCAGCAGCTTTCGGGGGGCTAGCTCTGGGGCCAACGTCCTGACTTTC CASSFRGASSGANVLTF
TRBJ1-1 . TRBV5-1 TRBD1 TGCGCCAGCAGCACCCGGGGAGGGGGCGGGACTGAAGCTTTCTTT CASSTRGGGGTEAFF
TRBJ1-1 . TRBV7-9 . TGTGCCAGCAGCTTAAGGGCTGATGAAGCTTTCTTT CASSLRADEAFF
TRBJ1-1 once TRBV9 TRBD1 TGTGCCAGCAGCACCGGACAGGCCATCACTGAAGCTTTCTTT CASSTGQAITEAFF
TRBJ1-1 . TRBV15 . TGTGCCACCAGCCCAACGCGCACTGAAGCTTTCTTT CATSPTRTEAFF
TRBJ1-3 . TRBV5-5 . TGTGCCAGCAGCCGGGCCCCATCTGGAAACACCATATATTTT CASSRAPSGNTIYF
TRBJ1-5 . TRBV19 . TGTGCCAGTAGACGGCGCATGGGACTCCTCCAGCCCCAGCATTTT CASRRRMGLLQPQHF
TRBJ1-1 . TRBV5-1 . TGCGCCAGCAGCTTTGACAGGATGAACACTGAAGCTTTCTTT CASSFDRMNTEAFF
TRBJ1-1 . TRBV28 . TGTGCCAGCAGAGTCCCGGGGGGGGCCGGGAACACTGAAGCTTTCTTT CASRVPGGAGNTEAFF
TRBJ1-4 . TRBV4-3 TRBD1 TGCGCCAGCAGCCAAAGTAACAGGGGCAATGAAAAACTGTTTTTT CASSQSNRGNEKLFF
TRBJ1-1 . TRBV19 . TGTGCCAGTACCTTGAACGTGAACACTGAAGCTTTCTTT CASTLNVNTEAFF
TRBJ2-5 . TRBV6-5 TRBD1 TGTGCCAGCAGACCGACAGGGTTGGAGACCCAGTACTTC CASRPTGLETQYF
TRBJ1-6 . TRBV18 . TGTGCCAGCTCACCACCGAGGGGGTATAATTCACCCCTCCACTTT CASSPPRGYNSPLHF
TRBJ1-1 . TRBV19 . TGTGCCAGTAGTGTAGGAACAGGGCGCACTGAAGCTTTCTTT CASSVGTGRTEAFF
TRBJ2-3 . TRBV6-1 TRBD2 TGTGCCAGCAGTGATTTGGGTCAGGGACTAGCCACAGATACGCAGTATTTT CASSDLGQGLATDTQYF
TRBJ2-7 . TRBV11-3 TRBD1 TGTGCCAGCAGCTTTGGGGACAGGGAGTACGAGCAGTACTTC CASSFGDREYEQYF